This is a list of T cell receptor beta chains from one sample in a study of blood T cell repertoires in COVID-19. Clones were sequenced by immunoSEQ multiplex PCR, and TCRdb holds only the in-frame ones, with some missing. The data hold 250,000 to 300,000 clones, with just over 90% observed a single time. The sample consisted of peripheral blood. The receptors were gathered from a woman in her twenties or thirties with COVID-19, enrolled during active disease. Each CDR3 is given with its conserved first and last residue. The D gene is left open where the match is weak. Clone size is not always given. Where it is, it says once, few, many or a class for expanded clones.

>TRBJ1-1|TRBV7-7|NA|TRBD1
TGTGCCAGCAGCCCCGCAGGGGGTGGTGAAGCTTTCTTT
CASSPAGGGEAFF
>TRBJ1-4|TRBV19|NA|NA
TGTGCCAGTAGTATGCTGGACAACCCCGAAAAACTGTTTTTT
CASSMLDNPEKLFF
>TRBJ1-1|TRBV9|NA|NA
TGTGCCAGCAGTGTGACAGCGAACACTGAAGCTTTCTTT
CASSVTANTEAFF
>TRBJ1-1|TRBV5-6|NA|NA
TGTGCCAGCACCTCGCAGGGGCTTGACACTGAAGCTTTCTTT
CASTSQGLDTEAFF
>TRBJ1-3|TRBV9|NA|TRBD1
TGTGCCAGCAGCTCCCCCCGGGACAGCCTCTCTGGAAACACCATATATTTT
CASSSPRDSLSGNTIYF
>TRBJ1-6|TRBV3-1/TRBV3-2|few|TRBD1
TGTGCCAGCAGCCAAGTAAGGGGGCAGAATTCACCCCTCCACTTT
CASSQVRGQNSPLHF
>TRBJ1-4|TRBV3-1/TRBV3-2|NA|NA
TGTGCCAGCAGCCCTACAGGGATCACTAATGAAAAACTGTTTTTT
CASSPTGITNEKLFF
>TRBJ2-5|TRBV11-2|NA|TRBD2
TGTGCCAGCAGCAAAGGGGCTAGCGGGACCCAAGAGACCCAGTACTTC
CASSKGASGTQETQYF
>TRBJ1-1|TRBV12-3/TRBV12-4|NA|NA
TGTGCCAGCAGTTTATCAGTTCTCACTGAAGCTTTCTTT
CASSLSVLTEAFF
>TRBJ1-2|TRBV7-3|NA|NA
TGTGCCAGCAGCTTACGAGGAAATGGCTACACCTTC
CASSLRGNGYTF
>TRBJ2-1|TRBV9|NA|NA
TGTGCCAGCAGCCCCGGACTCCCCTTCGCGGAGCAGTTCTTC
CASSPGLPFAEQFF
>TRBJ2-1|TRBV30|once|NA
TGTGCCTGGAATGGGCGGGCCCCCAATGAGCAGTTCTTC
CAWNGRAPNEQFF
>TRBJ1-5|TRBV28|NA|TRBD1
TGTGCCAGCAGCCGCAGCCTCGGGACAGGACAGCCCCAGCATTTT
CASSRSLGTGQPQHF
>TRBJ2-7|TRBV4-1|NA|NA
TGCGCCAGCAGCCAAGCGCAGGGCTCCTACGAGCAGTACTTC
CASSQAQGSYEQYF
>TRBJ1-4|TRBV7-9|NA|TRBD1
TGTGCCAGCAGCTTCGTTCAGGGGGACGAAAAACTGTTTTTT
CASSFVQGDEKLFF
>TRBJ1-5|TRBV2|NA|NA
TGTGCCAGCAGTGAAAGGGAGGGGGGGCCGACTTATAGCAATCAGCCCCAGCATTTT
CASSEREGGPTYSNQPQHF
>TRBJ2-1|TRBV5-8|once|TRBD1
TGTGCCAGCAGAGCACAGGGGGCCAACAATGAGCAGTTCTTC
CASRAQGANNEQFF
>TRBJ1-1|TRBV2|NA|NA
TGTGCCAGCAGTGGCCCAGGGAACACTGAAGCTTTCTTT
CASSGPGNTEAFF
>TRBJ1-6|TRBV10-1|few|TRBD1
TGCGCCAGCAGTGGACAGGGAGGTTCACCCCTCCACTTT
CASSGQGGSPLHF
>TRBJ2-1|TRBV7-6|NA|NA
TGTGCCAGCAGCCAATTACGACTAGAACCAAATGAGCAGTTCTTC
CASSQLRLEPNEQFF
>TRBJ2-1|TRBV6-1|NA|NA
TGTGCCAGCAGTGAATTTAGGAGGGGATTGGAAAATGAGCAGTTCTTC
CASSEFRRGLENEQFF
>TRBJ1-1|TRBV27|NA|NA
TGTGCCAGCAGTTCACTTAGTTCGAACACTGAAGCTTTCTTT
CASSSLSSNTEAFF
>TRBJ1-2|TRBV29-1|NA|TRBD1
TGCAGCGTCGGGACAGGGGGGAACTATGGCTACACCTTC
CSVGTGGNYGYTF
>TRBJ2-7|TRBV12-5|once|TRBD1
TGTGCTAGTGGTTTAGAACAGGGGGCCTACGAGCAGTACTTC
CASGLEQGAYEQYF
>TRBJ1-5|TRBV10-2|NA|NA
TGCGCCAGCAGTGAGCTAGAGGCAGGGGAACAGCCCCAGCATTTT
CASSELEAGEQPQHF
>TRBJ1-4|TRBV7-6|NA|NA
TGTGCCAGCAGACAAAACAGTGCAACTAATGAAAAACTGTTTTTT
CASRQNSATNEKLFF
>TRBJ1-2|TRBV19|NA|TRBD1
TGTGCCAGTAGTATGGTACAGGGGAGCGGCTATGGCTACACCTTC
CASSMVQGSGYGYTF
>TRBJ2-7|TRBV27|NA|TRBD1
TGTGCCAGCAGTTTACTACAGGGGGCGGGCGAGCAGTACTTC
CASSLLQGAGEQYF
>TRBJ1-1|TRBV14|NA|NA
TGTGCCAGCAGCCAAGGGCGGGGCACTGAAGCTTTCTTT
CASSQGRGTEAFF
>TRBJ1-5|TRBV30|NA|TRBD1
TGTGCCTTTACAGGGGAGGAGAGTCAGCCCCAGCATTTT
CAFTGEESQPQHF
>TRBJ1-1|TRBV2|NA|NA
TGTGCCAGCAGTGCCAGGGAGGGGACTGAAGCTTTCTTT
CASSAREGTEAFF
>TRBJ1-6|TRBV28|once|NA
TGTGCCAGCAGTTTTCGGGAGGATTCACCCCTCCACTTT
CASSFREDSPLHF
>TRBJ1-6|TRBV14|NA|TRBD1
TGTGCCAGCAGCGTCGGACAGGGGGGCTCACCCCTCCACTTT
CASSVGQGGSPLHF
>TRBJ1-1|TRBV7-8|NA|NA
TGTGCCAGCAGCTTAGTGGACACCCTGAACACTGAAGCTTTCTTT
CASSLVDTLNTEAFF
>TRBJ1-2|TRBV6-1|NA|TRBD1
TGTGCCAGCAGTGAGTGGACAGGGGGCGTTGGGTACTATGGCTACACCTTC
CASSEWTGGVGYYGYTF
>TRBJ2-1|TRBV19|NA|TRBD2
TGTGCCAGTACGACTAGCGGAGGGGGGAATGAGCAGTTCTTC
CASTTSGGGNEQFF
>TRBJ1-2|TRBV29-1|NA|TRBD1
TGCAGCGTCCCCTCGACAGGGGGCTGGCATGGCTACACCTTC
CSVPSTGGWHGYTF
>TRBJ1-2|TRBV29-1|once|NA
TGCAGCGTTGAAGATGGCAGGGGAGATGGCTACACCTTC
CSVEDGRGDGYTF
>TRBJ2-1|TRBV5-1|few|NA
TGCGCCAGCAGCTTACAGGGAGTTCGGTACAATGAGCAGTTCTTC
CASSLQGVRYNEQFF
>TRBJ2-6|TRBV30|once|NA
TGTGCCTGGAGTCGGACAGCGGCACTCTCTGGGGCCAACGTCCTGACTTTC
CAWSRTAALSGANVLTF
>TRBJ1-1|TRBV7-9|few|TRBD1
TGTGCCAGCAGCGGACAGGGGGGTAGGGCTGAAGCTTTCTTT
CASSGQGGRAEAFF
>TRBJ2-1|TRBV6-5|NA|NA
TGTGCCACCACCGGGAGACTCGGGGAGCAGTTCTTC
CATTGRLGEQFF
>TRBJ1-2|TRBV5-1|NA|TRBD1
TGCGCCAGCAGCTTGGGGACAGGGGGCGCGGTAGATGGCTACACCTTC
CASSLGTGGAVDGYTF
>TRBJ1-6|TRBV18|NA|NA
TGTGCCAGCTCACCTACTATAACGAGCTCCTATAATTCACCCCTCCACTTT
CASSPTITSSYNSPLHF
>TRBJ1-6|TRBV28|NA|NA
TGTGCCAGCACCTTCCGGGGGTTCTCCTATAATTCACCCCTCCACTTT
CASTFRGFSYNSPLHF
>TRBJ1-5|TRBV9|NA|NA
TGTGCCAGCAGCGTAGGTGCGACCTGGCCAGGGAACGAGCCCCAGCATTTT
CASSVGATWPGNEPQHF
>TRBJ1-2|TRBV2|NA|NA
TGTGCCAGCAGCGGACGGGGGTACTATGGCTACACCTTC
CASSGRGYYGYTF
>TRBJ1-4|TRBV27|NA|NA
TGTGCCAGCAGTGCGACAGCTAGGTCGTATACTGAAAAACTGTTTTTT
CASSATARSYTEKLFF
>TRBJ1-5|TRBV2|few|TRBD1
TGTGCCAGCCAGGGGGAGAAAGGGAATCAGCCCCAGCATTTT
CASQGEKGNQPQHF
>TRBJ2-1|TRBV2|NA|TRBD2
TGTGCCAGAGCTAGCGGGAGCGCCCCCCATGAGCAGTTCTTC
CARASGSAPHEQFF
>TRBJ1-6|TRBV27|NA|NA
TGTGCCAGCAGTCCCGATGCAGGGGTGAATTCACCCCTCCACTTT
CASSPDAGVNSPLHF
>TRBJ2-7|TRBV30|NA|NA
TGTGCCTGGAGTAAAACAGGGTCCTACGAGCAGTACTTC
CAWSKTGSYEQYF
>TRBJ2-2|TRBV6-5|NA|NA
TGTGCCAGCAGTTACAGGGGAAGTTGGGACACCGGGGAGCTGTTTTTT
CASSYRGSWDTGELFF
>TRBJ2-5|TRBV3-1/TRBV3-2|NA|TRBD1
TGTGCCAGCAGCCCAGGGGGAGAGACCCAGTACTTC
CASSPGGETQYF
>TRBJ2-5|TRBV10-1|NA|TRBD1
TGCGCCAGCAGTGAGTCAGGACAGGGCGAAGAGACCCAGTACTTC
CASSESGQGEETQYF